The clone carrying this TCR beta chain was seen more than once but under ten times. The data are from a study of T-cell memory formation after mild COVID-19. Germline V lookup: CDR1 ENHRY, CDR2 SYGVKD. Between the trimmed V and J ends, which lost 10 bases and 4 bases, there was a span of 19 bases. The CDR3 runs to 14 residues. Each CDR3 protein is one row after TCRdb ran MiXCR on the 5' RACE reads. The repertoire holds a few hundred thousand distinct CDR3 sequences, with more than 15% as singletons. V usage is TRBV10-3 and J usage is TRBJ1-1, with D unclear. What was sequenced was PBMCs or a T cell subset sorted from them (not recorded which). This TCR was recovered from a man aged 18 to 29 who had mild COVID-19 (a few samples of this study predate the infection). Cell type and time point are not known. The CDR3, as DNA: TGTGCCACAACTGGCGGGATAAGTGGCACTGAAGCTTTCTTT. This encodes CATTGGISGTEAFF.